The sequence of this T cell receptor beta chain was determined in a study of shared clonotypes between healthy human individuals. The study ran the assay at deep level. Assay used: immunoSEQ multiplex PCR; TCRdb lists only in-frame clones, some missing. The data hold hundreds of thousands of clones, with approximately 96% observed a single time. V lost 5 bases, J lost 6 bases, and 5 bases stayed unmatched. Germline V lookup: CDR1 MNHEY, CDR2 SMNVEV (reference sequence). CDR3 size: 14 residues. The study's findings and limits: Against clonotypes common to all four donors, non-shared ones had lower generation probabilities.

Comment on this clone: Antigen unknown.

Terminally differentiated effector memory CD45RA+ cells were left out of the naive CD8 fraction, which was CD45RO-negative and positively selected for CCR7. The sequencing input was naive CD8+ T cells sorted from blood. J is TRBJ2-1 and V is TRBV27; 9 bases match TRBD1. This TCR came from a woman aged 25 to 45 in good health. This CDR3 reads CASSPATGGNEQFF. CDR3 sequence (DNA): TGTGCCAGCAGTCCCGCGACAGGGGGCAATGAGCAGTTCTTC.